This TCR beta chain was retrieved from a study of shared clonotypes between healthy human individuals. There are 14 residues in the CDR3. Germline assignment: CDR1 MGHRA and CDR2 YSYEKL. V gave up 3 bases and J gave up 3 bases, with 11 bases separating them. Clones were sequenced by immunoSEQ multiplex PCR, and TCRdb holds only the in-frame ones, with some missing. This sample yields under 350,000 clones, of which around 86% are seen a single time; under 20% belongs to the top ten. Donors, without exception, were Caucasian adults residing in Nashville, Tennessee. Combining CD45RO+ cells with CCR7-negative CD45RA+ TemRA cells gave CD8 memory.

The V call is TRBV4-1, the J call TRBJ2-5; D possibly corresponds to TRBD2 (7 bases). The clonotype originates from a man younger than 35 in good health. The sample taken for sequencing was memory CD8+ T cells sorted from blood. Subset here: CD45RO+ cells pooled with CCR7-negative TemRA cells. CDR3 DNA: TGCGCCAGCAGCCAGGGGGGGCTTGAAGAGACCCAGTACTTC. This gives the protein CASSQGGLEETQYF.